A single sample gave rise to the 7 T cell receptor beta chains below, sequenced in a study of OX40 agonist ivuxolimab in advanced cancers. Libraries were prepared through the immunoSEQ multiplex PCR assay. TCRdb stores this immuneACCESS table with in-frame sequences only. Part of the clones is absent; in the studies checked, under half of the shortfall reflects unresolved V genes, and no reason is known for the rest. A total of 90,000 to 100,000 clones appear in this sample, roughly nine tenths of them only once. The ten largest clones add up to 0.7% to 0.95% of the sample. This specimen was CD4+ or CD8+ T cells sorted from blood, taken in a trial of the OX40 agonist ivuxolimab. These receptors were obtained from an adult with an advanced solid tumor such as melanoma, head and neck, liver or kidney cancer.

Here the CDR3 DNA reads TGTGCCAGCACCCACTCCAGTACCCCGGGGAACAATGAGCAGTTCTTC. Translating gives CASTHSSTPGNNEQFF. The V gene is TRBV27, the J gene TRBJ2-1, with TRBD2 as a possible D gene (5 bases). CDR1 is MNHEY and CDR2 is SMNVEV in the germline V gene (reference sequence). This CDR3 comprises 16 residues. V was trimmed by 7 bases and J by 5 bases, leaving 21 bases between them.

The CDR3 nucleotides are TGTGCCATCAGAGGACAGGGTAATGAAAAACTGTTTTTT. As protein: CAIRGQGNEKLFF. The rearrangement uses TRBV10-3 and TRBJ1-4, with 8 bases matching TRBD1. From germline, CDR1 is ENHRY and CDR2 SYGVKD. Trimming removed 6 bases from V and 4 bases from J; junction bases left unmatched: 1. The CDR3 runs to 13 residues.

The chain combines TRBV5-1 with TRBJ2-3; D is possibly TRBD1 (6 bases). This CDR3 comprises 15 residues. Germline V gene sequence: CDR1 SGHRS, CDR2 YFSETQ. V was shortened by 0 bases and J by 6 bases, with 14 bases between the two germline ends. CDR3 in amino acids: CASSLVGAGLDTQYF. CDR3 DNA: TGCGCCAGCAGCTTGGTGGGGGCGGGCTTGGATACGCAGTATTTT.

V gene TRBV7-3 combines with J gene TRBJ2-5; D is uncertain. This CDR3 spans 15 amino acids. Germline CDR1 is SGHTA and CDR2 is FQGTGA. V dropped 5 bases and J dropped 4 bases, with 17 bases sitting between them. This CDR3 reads CASSPQGASRETQYF. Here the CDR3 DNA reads TGTGCCAGCAGCCCACAAGGTGCGAGCCGAGAGACCCAGTACTTC. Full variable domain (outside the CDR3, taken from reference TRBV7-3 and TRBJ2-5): GAGVSQTPSNKVTEKGKYVELRCDPISGHTALYWYRQSLGQGPEFLIYFQGTGAADDSGLPNDRFFAVRPEGSVSTLKIQRTERGDSAVYLCASSPQGASRETQYFGPGTRLLVL.

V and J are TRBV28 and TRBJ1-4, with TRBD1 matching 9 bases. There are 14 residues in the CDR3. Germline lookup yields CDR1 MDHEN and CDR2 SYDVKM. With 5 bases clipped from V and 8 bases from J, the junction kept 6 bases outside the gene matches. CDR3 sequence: CASSLQGAREKLFF. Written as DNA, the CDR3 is TGTGCCAGCAGTCTACAGGGGGCGCGGGAAAAACTGTTTTTT.

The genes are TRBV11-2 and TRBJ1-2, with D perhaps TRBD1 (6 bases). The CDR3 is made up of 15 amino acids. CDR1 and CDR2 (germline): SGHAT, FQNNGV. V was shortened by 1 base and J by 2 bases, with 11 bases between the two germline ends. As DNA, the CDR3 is TGTGCCAGCAGCTTAGGCTACGGGACAAACTATGGCTACACCTTC. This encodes CASSLGYGTNYGYTF.

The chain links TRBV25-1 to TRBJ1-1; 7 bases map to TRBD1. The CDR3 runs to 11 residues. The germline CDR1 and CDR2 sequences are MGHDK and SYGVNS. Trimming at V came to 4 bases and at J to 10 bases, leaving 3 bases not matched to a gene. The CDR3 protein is CASSAHRGAFF. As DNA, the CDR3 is TGTGCCAGCAGTGCCCACAGGGGAGCTTTCTTT. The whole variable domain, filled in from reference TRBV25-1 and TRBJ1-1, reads EADIYQTPRYLVIGTGKKITLECSQTMGHDKMYWYQQDPGMELHLIHYSYGVNSTEKGDLSSESTVSRIRTEHFPLTLESARPSHTSQYLCASSAHRGAFFGQGTRLTVV.